A selection of T cell receptor beta chains follows, all from one sample in a study of blood T cell repertoires in COVID-19. Measured with immunoSEQ multiplex PCR; TCRdb has only the in-frame clones, and not every one. The sample consists of about 290,000 clones, about 85% of them appearing once. Sample: peripheral blood. Source of these receptors: a woman aged 45-65 years with active or convalescent COVID-19. CDR3s include the opening cysteine and the closing phenylalanine or tryptophan. The D gene is left open where the match is weak. For some rows the clone size is stated as once, few or many, or as a class when expanded; others skip it.

abundance,v_gene,d_gene,j_gene,CDR3nt,CDR3aa
few,TRBV2,NA,TRBJ1-1,TGTGCCAGCAGTAGGGGGTTCCCTGAAGCTTTCTTT,CASSRGFPEAFF
NA,TRBV18,NA,TRBJ2-7,TGTGCCAGCTCACCAGGGCCTCTCGGAGGGACAGACTACTTC,CASSPGPLGGTDYF
NA,TRBV7-2,TRBD1,TRBJ1-6,TGTGCCAGCAGCTTAGCCAGGGGGATGTTTAGCTCACCCCTCCACTTT,CASSLARGMFSSPLHF
NA,TRBV11-3,NA,TRBJ2-3,TGTGCCAGCAGCTTAGACGGGAGCACAGATACGCAGTATTTT,CASSLDGSTDTQYF
NA,TRBV4-2,TRBD1,TRBJ1-1,TGTGCCAGCAGCCAAGAATGGTCCGGGACAGCCTCCCTGAACACTGAAGCTTTCTTT,CASSQEWSGTASLNTEAFF
NA,TRBV7-2,NA,TRBJ2-7,TGTGCCAGCAGCTATAGTAGCGGCTACGAGCAGTACTTC,CASSYSSGYEQYF
once,TRBV28,NA,TRBJ2-7,TGTGCCAGCAGTTTAGAGACAGGAGTAACCTACGAGCAGTACTTC,CASSLETGVTYEQYF
NA,TRBV27,TRBD2,TRBJ2-1,TGTGCCAGCAGTAAACTAGCGGGAGGAGGCAATGAGCAGTTCTTC,CASSKLAGGGNEQFF
NA,TRBV4-1,NA,TRBJ2-1,TGCGCCAGCAGCCCTAGCGCTAACTCCTACAATGAGCAGTTCTTC,CASSPSANSYNEQFF
NA,TRBV28,TRBD2,TRBJ2-1,TGTGCCAGCAGTTTAGTCCCGGGACTAGGAGCGGACAATGAGCAGTTCTTC,CASSLVPGLGADNEQFF
once,TRBV5-1,NA,TRBJ1-1,TGCGCCAGCAGCTTGGAGTGGCCCCGGGACACTGAAGCTTTCTTT,CASSLEWPRDTEAFF
few,TRBV18,NA,TRBJ1-2,TGTGCCAGCTCAACAATTGGACAGACTAACTATGGCTACACCTTC,CASSTIGQTNYGYTF
NA,TRBV2,NA,TRBJ2-2,TGTGCCAGCAGTCTTACTAGACTCAACACCGGGGAGCTGTTTTTT,CASSLTRLNTGELFF
NA,TRBV6-1,NA,TRBJ1-6,TGTGCCAGCAGTGACAGGACAGCGAATTCACCCCTCCACTTT,CASSDRTANSPLHF
few,TRBV19,TRBD1,TRBJ1-5,TGTGCCAGTTCGACAGGGTGGGAGCCCCAGCATTTT,CASSTGWEPQHF
once,TRBV3-1/TRBV3-2,TRBD2,TRBJ2-7,TGTGCCAGCAGCCAAACGGGGGGGTATATCGAGCAGTACTTC,CASSQTGGYIEQYF
NA,TRBV9,NA,TRBJ2-1,TGTGCCAGCAGCGACCCCGGAGCCACGGATGAGCAGTTCTTC,CASSDPGATDEQFF
NA,TRBV28,NA,TRBJ1-1,TGTGCCAGCAGTTTCCCTCTCCGGCGGGACACTGAAGCTTTCTTT,CASSFPLRRDTEAFF
NA,TRBV27,NA,TRBJ2-1,TGTGCCAGCAGTTTGGGGAGGCCCCCCTACAATGAGCAGTTCTTC,CASSLGRPPYNEQFF
NA,TRBV5-6,NA,TRBJ1-1,TGTGCCAGCAGCTATATGAACACTGAAGCTTTCTTT,CASSYMNTEAFF
NA,TRBV30,TRBD1,TRBJ1-4,TGTGCCTGGGGACAGGGGGCGGCGGTTGCTAATGAAAAACTGTTTTTT,CAWGQGAAVANEKLFF
NA,TRBV27,NA,TRBJ2-7,TGTGCCAGCAGTTTATCGAGAGACAGCTACGAGCAGTACTTC,CASSLSRDSYEQYF
NA,TRBV18,TRBD1,TRBJ1-1,TGTGCCAGCTCACCTGGACAGGGGAGGGGCACTGAAGCTTTCTTT,CASSPGQGRGTEAFF
NA,TRBV9,NA,TRBJ1-3,TGTGCCAGCCGAACCCCACGGACTTCCCACCTCGGCACCATATATTTT,CASRTPRTSHLGTIYF
NA,TRBV5-1,NA,TRBJ2-5,TGCGCCAGCCGCCCCGGGCAAGAGACCCAGTACTTC,CASRPGQETQYF
once,TRBV6-5,NA,TRBJ2-1,TGTGCCAGCAGCCACCACCGGGGGAGAGATGAGCAGTTCTTC,CASSHHRGRDEQFF
once,TRBV28,TRBD1,TRBJ1-6,TGTGCCAGCAGCCCCCGGGACAGTTCATTTTCACCCCTCCACTTT,CASSPRDSSFSPLHF
NA,TRBV4-1,TRBD2,TRBJ2-7,TGCGCCAGCAGCCATCCTGCTAGCGGTTTAACGGGGGAGCAGTACTTC,CASSHPASGLTGEQYF
NA,TRBV7-7,NA,TRBJ1-3,TGTGCCAGCAGCTTAAAGGCAGGGACTGGAAACACCATATATTTT,CASSLKAGTGNTIYF
NA,TRBV6-4,NA,TRBJ2-7,TGTGCCAGCAGTGACCCCCATCCGGTTTCCCTTTACGAGCAGTACTTC,CASSDPHPVSLYEQYF
NA,TRBV11-2,NA,TRBJ2-3,TGTGCCAGCAGCTATACTTCTAAGGATACGCAGTATTTT,CASSYTSKDTQYF
NA,TRBV7-9,NA,TRBJ1-3,TGTGCCAGCAGCTCGGCTACAGGGTTCTCTGGAAACACCATATATTTT,CASSSATGFSGNTIYF
NA,TRBV27,TRBD1,TRBJ2-1,TGTGCCAGCAGTTTATGGGGACAGGGGGCTAACAATGAGCAGTTCTTC,CASSLWGQGANNEQFF
NA,TRBV5-1,NA,TRBJ2-3,TGCGCCAGCAGCTACGCCGGGATTGAAAACACAGATACGCAGTATTTT,CASSYAGIENTDTQYF
NA,TRBV4-2,TRBD2,TRBJ2-7,TGTGCCAGCAGCCAGAGAGCGGGACGCTCCTACGAGCAGTACTTC,CASSQRAGRSYEQYF
few,TRBV10-2,NA,TRBJ2-2,TGCGCCAGCAGGAGACAGGCGAACACCGGGGAGCTGTTTTTT,CASRRQANTGELFF
NA,TRBV27,NA,TRBJ2-1,TGTGCGGTGGTCAGGGCCAATGAGCAGTTCTTC,CAVVRANEQFF
NA,TRBV9,TRBD1,TRBJ1-4,TGTGCCAGCAGCGTAGAGGGACAGGGGGCGGAAAAACTGTTTTTT,CASSVEGQGAEKLFF
NA,TRBV5-1,TRBD1,TRBJ1-1,TGCGCCAGCAGCTCAGACAGGGGAACTGAAGCTTTCTTT,CASSSDRGTEAFF
NA,TRBV6-6,TRBD1,TRBJ1-6,TGTGCCAGCAGTTACGGGACAGGGCGGTTGTCACCCCTCCACTTT,CASSYGTGRLSPLHF